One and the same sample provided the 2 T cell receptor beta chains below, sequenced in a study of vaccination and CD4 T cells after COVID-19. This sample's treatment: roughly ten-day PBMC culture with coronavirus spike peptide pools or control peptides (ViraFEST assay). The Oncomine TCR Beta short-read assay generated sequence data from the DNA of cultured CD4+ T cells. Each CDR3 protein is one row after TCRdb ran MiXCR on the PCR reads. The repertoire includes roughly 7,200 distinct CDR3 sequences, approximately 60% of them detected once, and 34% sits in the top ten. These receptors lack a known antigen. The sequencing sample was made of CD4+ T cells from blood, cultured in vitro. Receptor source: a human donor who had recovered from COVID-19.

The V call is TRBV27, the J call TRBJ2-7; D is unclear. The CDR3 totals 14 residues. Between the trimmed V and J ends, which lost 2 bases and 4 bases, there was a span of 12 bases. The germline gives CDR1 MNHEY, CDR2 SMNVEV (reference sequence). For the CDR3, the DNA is TGTGCCAGCAGTTTAACCTTCCCCCCGTACGAGCAGTACTTC. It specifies CASSLTFPPYEQYF.

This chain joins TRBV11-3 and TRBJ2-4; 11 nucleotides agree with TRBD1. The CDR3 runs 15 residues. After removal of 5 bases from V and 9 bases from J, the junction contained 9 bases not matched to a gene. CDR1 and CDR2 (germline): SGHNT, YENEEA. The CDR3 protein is CASSPGTGGRGIQYF. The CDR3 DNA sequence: TGTGCCAGCAGCCCCGGGACAGGGGGGCGCGGCATTCAGTACTTC.